This T cell receptor beta chain was sequenced in a study of T cells expressing NK-cell markers. Study-level background: CD3+CD56+NKG2C+, CD3+CD56+NKG2C- and CD3+CD56-NKG2C+ T cells, once sorted, supplied the TCR beta repertoires. General study findings and limits: The contribution of dominant NKG2C+ clonotypes to CD8+ T cells in a handful of donors was roughly 1.0-7.0%.

For this clonotype: Antigen unknown.

Each CDR3 protein gets one entry in TCRdb, which reprocessed the 5' RACE reads and gives no DNA. This sample's table reports a few hundred thousand distinct CDR3 sequences. CDR3 length equals 18 residues. Germline V lookup: CDR1 MNHEY, CDR2 SVGAGI. The chain recombines TRBV6-5 with TRBJ2-3; the TCRdb D gene call, TRBD2, has no DNA to confirm it. This TCR was recovered from a man aged 18-70 years in good health. Sequenced sample: blood T cells: a sorted CD56 or NKG2C T cell subset, CD4+ or CD8+ T cells, or bulk PBMC T cells (not recorded which). The CDR3: CASSYSTGASTSTDTQYF.